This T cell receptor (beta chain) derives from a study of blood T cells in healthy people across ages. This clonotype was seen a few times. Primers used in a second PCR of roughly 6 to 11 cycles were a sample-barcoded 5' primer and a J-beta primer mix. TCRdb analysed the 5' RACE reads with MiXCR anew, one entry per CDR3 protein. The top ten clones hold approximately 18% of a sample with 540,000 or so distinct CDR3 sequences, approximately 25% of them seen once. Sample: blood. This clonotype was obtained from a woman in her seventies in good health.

In nucleotides, the CDR3 is TGTGCCAGCAGCCGGCGCCCCGCTGATGCGCAGTATTTT. This sequence encodes CASSRRPADAQYF. J is TRBJ2-3 and V is TRBV5-6; the D is unclear. The CDR3 loop spans 13 amino acids. V shed 4 bases and J shed 10 bases, with 16 bases lying between them. In germline, CDR1 is SGHDT, CDR2 YYEEEE.